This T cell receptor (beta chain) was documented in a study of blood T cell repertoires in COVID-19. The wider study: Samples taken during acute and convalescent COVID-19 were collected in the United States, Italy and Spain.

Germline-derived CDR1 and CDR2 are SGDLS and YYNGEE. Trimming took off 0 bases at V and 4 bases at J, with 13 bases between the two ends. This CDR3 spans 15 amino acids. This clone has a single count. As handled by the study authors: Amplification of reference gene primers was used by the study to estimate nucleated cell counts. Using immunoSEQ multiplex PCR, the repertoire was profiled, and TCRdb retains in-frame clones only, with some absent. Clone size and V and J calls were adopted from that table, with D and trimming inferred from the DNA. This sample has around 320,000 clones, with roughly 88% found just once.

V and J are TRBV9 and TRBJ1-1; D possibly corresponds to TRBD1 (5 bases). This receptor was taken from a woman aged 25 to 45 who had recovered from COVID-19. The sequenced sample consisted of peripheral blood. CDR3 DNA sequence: TGTGCCAGCAGCGTAGGAGGAGGGGAGGGCACTGAAGCTTTCTTT. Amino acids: CASSVGGGEGTEAFF.